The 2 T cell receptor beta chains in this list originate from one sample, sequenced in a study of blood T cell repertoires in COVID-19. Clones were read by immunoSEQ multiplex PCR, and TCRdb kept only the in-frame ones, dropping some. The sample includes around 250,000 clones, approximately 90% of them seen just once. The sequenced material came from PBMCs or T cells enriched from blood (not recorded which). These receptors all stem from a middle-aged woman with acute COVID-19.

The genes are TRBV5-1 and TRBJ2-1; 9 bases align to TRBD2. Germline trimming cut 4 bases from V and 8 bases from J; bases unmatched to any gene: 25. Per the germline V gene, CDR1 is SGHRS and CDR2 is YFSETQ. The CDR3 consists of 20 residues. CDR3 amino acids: CASSPRGLPNSGRRVDEQFF. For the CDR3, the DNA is TGCGCCAGCAGCCCTCGCGGCCTCCCGAATAGCGGGAGACGAGTCGATGAGCAGTTCTTC.

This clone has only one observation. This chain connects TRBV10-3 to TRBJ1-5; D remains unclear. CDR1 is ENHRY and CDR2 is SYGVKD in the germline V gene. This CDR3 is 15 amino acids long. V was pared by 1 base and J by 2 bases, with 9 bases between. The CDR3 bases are TGTGCCATCAGTGAGTTGCGGGGAGGCAATCAGCCCCAGCATTTT. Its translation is CAISELRGGNQPQHF.